This is a list of T cell receptor beta chains from one sample in a study of CD8 T cells in Susac syndrome. MiXCR, applied by TCRdb to the immunoSEQ multiplex PCR reads, yields one record per CDR3 protein. The sample lists about 180,000 distinct CDR3 sequences, approximately 93% seen once, with 0.09% to 0.095% in the top ten. The sequenced sample was CD4+ T cells from PBMCs. The receptor source for this set is a human donor with multiple sclerosis. Each CDR3 is given with its conserved first and last residue. The order of the fields is CDR3 DNA, CDR3 protein, J gene, V gene, D gene, clone size. The D gene is left open where the match is weak. Part of the rows lack a size; the others show once, few, many or a class for expanded clones.

DNA: TGTGCCAGCAGCCAAATTGATGGGGCCAACGTCCTGACTTTC
CDR3: CASSQIDGANVLTF
J: TRBJ2-6
V: TRBV7-9
D: .
size: .

DNA: TGTGCCAGCCGGGGTACTAGCACAGATACGCAGTATTTT
CDR3: CASRGTSTDTQYF
J: TRBJ2-3
V: TRBV6-5
D: .
size: few

DNA: TGTGCCATCAGTGAACGCGAGACCCAGTACTTC
CDR3: CAISERETQYF
J: TRBJ2-5
V: TRBV10-3
D: .
size: .

DNA: TGTGCCAGCAGTCCACAGGGGTTCCATGGCTACACCTTC
CDR3: CASSPQGFHGYTF
J: TRBJ1-2
V: TRBV12-3/TRBV12-4
D: TRBD1
size: .

DNA: TGTGCCAGCAGCTTCCCCGGGACAGGGCCTCATTCACCCCTCCACTTT
CDR3: CASSFPGTGPHSPLHF
J: TRBJ1-6
V: TRBV5-6
D: TRBD1
size: .

DNA: TGTGCCAGCAGTTCGAAGTACAGGGGAATCACTGAAGCTTTCTTT
CDR3: CASSSKYRGITEAFF
J: TRBJ1-1
V: TRBV6-6
D: TRBD1
size: .

DNA: TGTGCCAGCAGGTATACAGAGAACACTGAAGCTTTCTTT
CDR3: CASRYTENTEAFF
J: TRBJ1-1
V: TRBV12-3/TRBV12-4
D: .
size: .

DNA: TGTGCCAGCAGCCCTGGGCAGGCCAGGATGCCCAATTCACCCCTCCACTTT
CDR3: CASSPGQARMPNSPLHF
J: TRBJ1-6
V: TRBV12-3/TRBV12-4
D: .
size: .

DNA: TGTGCCAGCAGCTTAATGGGGACAGGGAGGGAGACCCAGTACTTC
CDR3: CASSLMGTGRETQYF
J: TRBJ2-5
V: TRBV7-3
D: TRBD1
size: .

DNA: TGTGCCAGCAGCGGGCAAGCGGGAGACGAGCAGTACTTC
CDR3: CASSGQAGDEQYF
J: TRBJ2-7
V: TRBV7-3
D: TRBD2
size: .

DNA: TGCAGTGCTAGAGATGCTTCAGGGATCATTGGGTTTGGTGAAAAACTGTTTTTT
CDR3: CSARDASGIIGFGEKLFF
J: TRBJ1-4
V: TRBV20-1
D: .
size: .

DNA: TGTGCCAGTAGTGCCGGGCGTACTGAAGCTTTCTTT
CDR3: CASSAGRTEAFF
J: TRBJ1-1
V: TRBV19
D: .
size: .

DNA: TGCAGCGTTGTGTCCGGGTCCTCCTCTGGCTACACCTTC
CDR3: CSVVSGSSSGYTF
J: TRBJ1-2
V: TRBV29-1
D: .
size: .

DNA: TGTGCCAGCAGCCAATCTCTTACGGCTGAAGCTTTCTTT
CDR3: CASSQSLTAEAFF
J: TRBJ1-1
V: TRBV3-1
D: .
size: .

DNA: TGTGCTAGCAGTTCGGGAGGGCAAGAGACCCAGTACTTC
CDR3: CASSSGGQETQYF
J: TRBJ2-5
V: TRBV7-7
D: TRBD2
size: few

DNA: TGTGCCAGCACCAGAATTTTCTCACATGGCTACACCTTC
CDR3: CASTRIFSHGYTF
J: TRBJ1-2
V: TRBV12-3/TRBV12-4
D: .
size: .

DNA: TGCAGTGCTGCCGAGCCCCGGGGGACCACAGATACGCAGTATTTT
CDR3: CSAAEPRGTTDTQYF
J: TRBJ2-3
V: TRBV20-1
D: .
size: once

DNA: TGTGCCAGCGGCATCAACAGGGGGACTAATGAAAAACTGTTTTTT
CDR3: CASGINRGTNEKLFF
J: TRBJ1-4
V: TRBV5-4
D: TRBD1
size: .

DNA: TGTGCCACCAGTGATTTCACACGCAACTATGGCTACACCTTC
CDR3: CATSDFTRNYGYTF
J: TRBJ1-2
V: TRBV24-1
D: .
size: once

DNA: TGTGCCAGCAGTTTGGGGTTCTCCCCCTCTGGAAACACCATATATTTT
CDR3: CASSLGFSPSGNTIYF
J: TRBJ1-3
V: TRBV12-3/TRBV12-4
D: .
size: .

DNA: TGTGCCAGCAGCTTAGGTACTCTCGGGTACTTCGAGGCCTCCAGCAATCAGCCCCAGCATTTT
CDR3: CASSLGTLGYFEASSNQPQHF
J: TRBJ1-5
V: TRBV7-8
D: .
size: .

DNA: TGCAGTGCTCCCTGGCAGGGTGGGTACGAGCAGTACTTC
CDR3: CSAPWQGGYEQYF
J: TRBJ2-7
V: TRBV20-1
D: .
size: .

DNA: TGCGCCAGCAGCCCCTCCGGGACAGGGAACACTGAAGCTTTCTTT
CDR3: CASSPSGTGNTEAFF
J: TRBJ1-1
V: TRBV5-1
D: TRBD1
size: once

DNA: TGTGCCAGCAGCCCCGGGACTGGGGCCGGGTCCTACGAGCAGTACTTC
CDR3: CASSPGTGAGSYEQYF
J: TRBJ2-7
V: TRBV2
D: .
size: .

DNA: TGTGCTAGCAGGGGGACTAGGCGTCGCCAGCATTTT
CDR3: CASRGTRRRQHF
J: TRBJ1-5
V: TRBV12-5
D: TRBD1
size: .

DNA: TGCAGTGCAGGAGGAGGCGCGGGAGGATTGTTTTACAATGAGCAGTTCTTC
CDR3: CSAGGGAGGLFYNEQFF
J: TRBJ2-1
V: TRBV20-1
D: TRBD2
size: .

DNA: TGTGCTAGCAGCTTAGCAGGGGGCTTCCAAGAGACCCAGTACTTC
CDR3: CASSLAGGFQETQYF
J: TRBJ2-5
V: TRBV7-7
D: TRBD1
size: .

DNA: TGTGCCAGCACCACGCTACGGGAGCGGGGTAACATTCAGTACTTC
CDR3: CASTTLRERGNIQYF
J: TRBJ2-4
V: TRBV28
D: TRBD2
size: .

DNA: TGTGCCAGCAGCTTATACAGGGTGATGGCTAACTATGGCTACACCTTC
CDR3: CASSLYRVMANYGYTF
J: TRBJ1-2
V: TRBV5-6
D: .
size: .

DNA: TGCGCCAGCAGCTTGGCGGCAGATACGCAGTATTTT
CDR3: CASSLAADTQYF
J: TRBJ2-3
V: TRBV5-1
D: .
size: .

DNA: TGTGCCACCAGTGACTCGCCTAGCGGGAGGGAAGAGACCCAGTACTTC
CDR3: CATSDSPSGREETQYF
J: TRBJ2-5
V: TRBV24-1
D: TRBD2
size: .

DNA: TGCGCCAGCAGTGCTAGCACGAACAATGAGCAGTTCTTC
CDR3: CASSASTNNEQFF
J: TRBJ2-1
V: TRBV5-1
D: .
size: .

DNA: TGCAGTGCTAGAGTGAGGGAGAGACCCTACAATGAGCAGTTCTTC
CDR3: CSARVRERPYNEQFF
J: TRBJ2-1
V: TRBV20-1
D: .
size: .